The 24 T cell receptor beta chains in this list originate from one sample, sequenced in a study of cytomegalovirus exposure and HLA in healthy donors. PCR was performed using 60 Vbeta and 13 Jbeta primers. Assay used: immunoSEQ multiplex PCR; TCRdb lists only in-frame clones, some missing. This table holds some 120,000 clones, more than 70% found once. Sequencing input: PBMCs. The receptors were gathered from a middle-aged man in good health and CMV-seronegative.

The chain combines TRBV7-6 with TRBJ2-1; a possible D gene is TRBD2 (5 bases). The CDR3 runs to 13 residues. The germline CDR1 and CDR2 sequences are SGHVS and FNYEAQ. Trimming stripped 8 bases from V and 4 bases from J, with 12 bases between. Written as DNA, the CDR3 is TGTGCCAGCGGGCAGCGGAATTACAATGAGCAGTTCTTC. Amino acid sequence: CASGQRNYNEQFF.

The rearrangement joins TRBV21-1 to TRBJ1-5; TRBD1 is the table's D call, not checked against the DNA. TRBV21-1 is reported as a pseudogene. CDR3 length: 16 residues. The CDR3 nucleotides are TGTGCCAGCTCCGCACAGGGAAAAAAGGGCAATCAGCCCCAGCATTTT. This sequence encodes CASSAQGKKGNQPQHF.

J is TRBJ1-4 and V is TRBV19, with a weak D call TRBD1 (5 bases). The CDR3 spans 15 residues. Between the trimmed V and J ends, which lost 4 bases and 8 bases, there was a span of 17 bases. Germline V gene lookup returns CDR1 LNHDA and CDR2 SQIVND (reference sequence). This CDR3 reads CASSTTGQAREKLFF. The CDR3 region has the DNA TGTGCCAGTAGTACAACAGGCCAAGCAAGGGAAAAACTGTTTTTT.

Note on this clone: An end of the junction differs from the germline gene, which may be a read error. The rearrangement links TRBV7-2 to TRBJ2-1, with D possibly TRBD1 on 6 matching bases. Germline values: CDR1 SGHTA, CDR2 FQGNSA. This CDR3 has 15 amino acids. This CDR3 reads CASSLAQGNYNEQFF. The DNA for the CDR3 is TGTGCCAGCAGCCTAGCCCAGGGGAACTACAATGAGCAGTTCTTC.

The chain's CDR3 is CASSLGLAGLSSYNEQFF. The DNA of the CDR3 is TGTGCCAGCAGCTTAGGACTAGCGGGTCTCAGCTCCTACAATGAGCAGTTCTTC. The chain couples TRBV7-2 to TRBJ2-1, with 10 bases aligning to TRBD2. V lost 1 base, J lost 0 bases, and 6 bases stayed unmatched. This CDR3 is 18 amino acids long. CDR1 and CDR2 (germline): SGHTA, FQGNSA.

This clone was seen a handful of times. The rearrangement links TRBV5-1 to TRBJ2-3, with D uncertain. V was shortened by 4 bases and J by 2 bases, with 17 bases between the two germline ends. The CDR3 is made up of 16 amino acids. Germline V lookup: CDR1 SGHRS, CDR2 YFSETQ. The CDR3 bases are TGCGCCAGCAGCGTGGGCGGCTTCGGGTACACAGATACGCAGTATTTT. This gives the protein CASSVGGFGYTDTQYF.

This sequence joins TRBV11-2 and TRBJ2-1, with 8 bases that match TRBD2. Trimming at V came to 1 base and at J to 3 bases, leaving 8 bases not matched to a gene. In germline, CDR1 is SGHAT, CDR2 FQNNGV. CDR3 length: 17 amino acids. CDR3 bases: TGTGCCAGCAGCTTAGTCCCAGCGGGGGTAATCTACAATGAGCAGTTCTTC. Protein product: CASSLVPAGVIYNEQFF.

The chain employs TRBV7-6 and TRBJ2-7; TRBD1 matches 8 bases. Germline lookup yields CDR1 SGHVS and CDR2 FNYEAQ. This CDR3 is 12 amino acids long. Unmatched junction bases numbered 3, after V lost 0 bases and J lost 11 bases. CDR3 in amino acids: CASSLATGEKYF. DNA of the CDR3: TGTGCCAGCAGCTTAGCGACAGGGGAAAAGTACTTC.

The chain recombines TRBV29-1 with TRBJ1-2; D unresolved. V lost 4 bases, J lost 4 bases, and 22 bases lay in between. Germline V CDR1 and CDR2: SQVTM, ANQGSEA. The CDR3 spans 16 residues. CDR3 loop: CSVVGSGLEGGYGYTF. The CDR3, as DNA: TGCAGCGTTGTAGGGTCTGGGCTGGAGGGTGGCTATGGCTACACCTTC. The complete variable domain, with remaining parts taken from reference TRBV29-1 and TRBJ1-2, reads SAVISQKPSRDICQRGTSLTIQCQVDSQVTMMFWYRQQPGQSLTLIATANQGSEATYESGFVIDKFPISRPNLTFSTLTVSNMSPEDSSIYLCSVVGSGLEGGYGYTFGSGTRLTVV.

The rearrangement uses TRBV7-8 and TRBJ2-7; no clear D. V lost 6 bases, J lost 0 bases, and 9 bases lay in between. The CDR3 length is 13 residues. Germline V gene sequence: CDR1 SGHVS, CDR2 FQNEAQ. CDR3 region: CASRAASSYEQYF. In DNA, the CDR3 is TGTGCCAGCAGGGCAGCGAGCTCCTACGAGCAGTACTTC. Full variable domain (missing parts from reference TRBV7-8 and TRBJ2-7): GAGVSQSPRYKVAKRGQDVALRCDPISGHVSLFWYQQALGQGPEFLTYFQNEAQLDKSGLPSDRFFAERPEGSVSTLKIQRTQQEDSAVYLCASRAASSYEQYFGPGTRLTVT.

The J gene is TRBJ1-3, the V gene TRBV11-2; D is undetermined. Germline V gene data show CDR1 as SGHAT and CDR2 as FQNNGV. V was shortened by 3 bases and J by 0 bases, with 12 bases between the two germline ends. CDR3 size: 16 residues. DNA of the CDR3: TGTGCCAGCAGCTTCAGGCTCGGTAGCTCTGGAAACACCATATATTTT. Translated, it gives CASSFRLGSSGNTIYF.

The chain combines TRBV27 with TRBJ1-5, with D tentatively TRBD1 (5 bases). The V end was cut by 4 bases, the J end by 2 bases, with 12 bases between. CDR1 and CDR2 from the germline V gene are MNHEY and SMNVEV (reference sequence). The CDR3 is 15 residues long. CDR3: CASSSLGAGNQPQHF. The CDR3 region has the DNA TGTGCCAGCAGTTCTCTTGGGGCCGGCAATCAGCCCCAGCATTTT.

The CDR3 region is CASSERLHEQYF. CDR3 bases: TGTGCCAGCAGTGAAAGACTCCACGAGCAGTACTTC. The genes are TRBV6-1 and TRBJ2-7; D is ambiguous. The germline V gene encodes CDR1 MNHNS and CDR2 SASEGT. This CDR3 region has 12 residues. V was pared by 2 bases and J by 5 bases, with 7 bases between.

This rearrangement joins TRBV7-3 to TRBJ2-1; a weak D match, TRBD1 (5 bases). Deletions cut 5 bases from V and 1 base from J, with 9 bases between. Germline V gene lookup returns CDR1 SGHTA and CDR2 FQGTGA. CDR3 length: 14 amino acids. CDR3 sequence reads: CASSPDRSYNEQFF. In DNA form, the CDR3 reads TGTGCCAGCAGCCCCGACAGATCCTACAATGAGCAGTTCTTC.

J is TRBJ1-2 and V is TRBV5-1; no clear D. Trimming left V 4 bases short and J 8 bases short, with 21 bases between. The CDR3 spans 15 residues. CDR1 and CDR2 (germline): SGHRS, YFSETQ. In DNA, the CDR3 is TGCGCCAGCAGCCCAACCCCCGGGGAGCGCGGAGGCTACACCTTC. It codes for CASSPTPGERGGYTF.

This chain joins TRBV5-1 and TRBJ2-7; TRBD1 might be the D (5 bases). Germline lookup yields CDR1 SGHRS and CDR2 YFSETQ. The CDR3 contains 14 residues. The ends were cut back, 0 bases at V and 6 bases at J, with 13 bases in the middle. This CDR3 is CASSLDGRAPEQYF. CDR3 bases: TGCGCCAGCAGCTTGGACGGCAGGGCCCCCGAGCAGTACTTC.

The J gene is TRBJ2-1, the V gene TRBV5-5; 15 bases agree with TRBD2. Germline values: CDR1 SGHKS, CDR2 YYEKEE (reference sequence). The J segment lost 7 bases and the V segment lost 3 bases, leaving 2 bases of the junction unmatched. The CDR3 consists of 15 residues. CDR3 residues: CASSWGLAGGNEQFF. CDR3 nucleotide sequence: TGTGCCAGCAGCTGGGGACTAGCGGGAGGAAATGAGCAGTTCTTC. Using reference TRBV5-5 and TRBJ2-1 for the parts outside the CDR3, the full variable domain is DAGVTQSPTHLIKTRGQQVTLRCSPISGHKSVSWYQQVLGQGPQFIFQYYEKEERGRGNFPDRFSARQFPNYSSELNVNALLLGDSALYLCASSWGLAGGNEQFFGPGTRLTVL.

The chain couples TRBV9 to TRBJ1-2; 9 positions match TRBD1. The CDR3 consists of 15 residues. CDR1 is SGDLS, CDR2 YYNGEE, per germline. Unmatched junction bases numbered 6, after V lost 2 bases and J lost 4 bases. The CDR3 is CASSVRDRAVYGYTF. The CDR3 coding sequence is TGTGCCAGCAGCGTTAGGGACAGGGCCGTCTATGGCTACACCTTC.

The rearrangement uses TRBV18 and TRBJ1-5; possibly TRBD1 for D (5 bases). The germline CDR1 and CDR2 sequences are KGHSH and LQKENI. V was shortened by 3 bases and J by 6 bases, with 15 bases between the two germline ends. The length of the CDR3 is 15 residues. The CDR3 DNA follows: TGTGCCAGCTCACCCGCCGCAGGGTGGTCTCAGCCCCAGCATTTT. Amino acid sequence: CASSPAAGWSQPQHF.

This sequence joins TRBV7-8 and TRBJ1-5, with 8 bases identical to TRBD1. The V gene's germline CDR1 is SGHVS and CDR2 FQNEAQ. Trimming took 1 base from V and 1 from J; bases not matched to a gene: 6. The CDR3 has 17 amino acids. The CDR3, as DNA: TGTGCCAGCAGCTTAGAGGACAGGGTTGGGAGCAATCAGCCCCAGCATTTT. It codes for CASSLEDRVGSNQPQHF.

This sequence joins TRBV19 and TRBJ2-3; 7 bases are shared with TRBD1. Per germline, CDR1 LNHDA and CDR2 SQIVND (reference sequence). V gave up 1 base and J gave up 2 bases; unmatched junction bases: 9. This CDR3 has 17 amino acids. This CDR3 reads CASSIVAVTGLTDTQYF. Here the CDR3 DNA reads TGTGCCAGTAGTATAGTTGCGGTGACAGGGCTCACAGATACGCAGTATTTT.

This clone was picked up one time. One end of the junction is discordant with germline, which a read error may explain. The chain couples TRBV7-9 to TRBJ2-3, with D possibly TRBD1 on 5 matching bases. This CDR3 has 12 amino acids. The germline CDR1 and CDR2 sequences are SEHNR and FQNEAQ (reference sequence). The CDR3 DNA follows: TGTTCCAGCCAAGGGGTCACAGATACGCAGTATTTT. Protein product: CSSQGVTDTQYF.

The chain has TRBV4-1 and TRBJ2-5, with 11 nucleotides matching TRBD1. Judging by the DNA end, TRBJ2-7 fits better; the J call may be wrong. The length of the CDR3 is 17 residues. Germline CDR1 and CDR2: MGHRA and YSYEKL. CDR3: CASSQDGAGQGAYEQYF. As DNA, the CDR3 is TGCGCCAGCAGCCAAGACGGGGCCGGACAGGGGGCTTACGAGCAGTACTTC.

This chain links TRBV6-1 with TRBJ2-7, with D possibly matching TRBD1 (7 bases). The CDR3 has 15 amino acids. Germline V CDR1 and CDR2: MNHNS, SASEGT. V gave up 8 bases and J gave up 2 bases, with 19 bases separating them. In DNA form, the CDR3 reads TGTGCCAGCTACACAACTGCGGGACAGCCCTACGAGCAGTACTTC. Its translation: CASYTTAGQPYEQYF.